Following are 23 T cell receptor beta chains from one sample sequenced in a study of blood T cell repertoires in COVID-19. Generated by immunoSEQ multiplex PCR, the TCRdb table keeps only in-frame clones and is missing some. This sample has roughly 250,000 clones, with around 87% found just once. Sequenced input: peripheral blood. The receptors stem from a man between 60 and 75 years old who had recovered from COVID-19.

This clone was picked up one time. The CDR3 loop is CASSYRTGGDTQYF. In DNA form, the CDR3 reads TGTGCCAGCAGCTACCGGACAGGGGGAGATACGCAGTATTTT. V is TRBV7-9 and J is TRBJ2-3, with 10 bases aligning to TRBD1. V shed 4 bases, J shed 5 bases, and the junction held 3 bases outside the gene matches. This CDR3 is 14 amino acids long. The germline CDR1 and CDR2 sequences are SEHNR and FQNEAQ (reference sequence).

The chain links TRBV6-1 to TRBJ1-2; no firm D call. The CDR3 sequence is 15 residues long. The V gene lost 0 bases and the J gene lost 8 bases, with 16 bases spanning the gap. CDR1 is MNHNS, CDR2 SASEGT, per germline. CDR3 coding DNA: TGTGCCAGCAGTGAAGCGCTACAGTCCTATTACGGCTACACCTTC. Encoded protein: CASSEALQSYYGYTF.

The V call is TRBV28, the J call TRBJ2-1, with 9 bases that match TRBD2. CDR1 MDHEN and CDR2 SYDVKM come from the germline V gene. The CDR3 contains 17 residues. Trimming at V came to 4 bases and at J to 1 base, leaving 8 bases not matched to a gene. CDR3 coding DNA: TGTGCCAGCAGTTCCTTTCGACTAGCGGTGTCCTACAATGAGCAGTTCTTC. Amino acids: CASSSFRLAVSYNEQFF.

V and J are TRBV29-1 and TRBJ2-3; 8 nucleotides match TRBD2. Trimming removed 2 bases from V and 6 bases from J; junction bases left unmatched: 7. The CDR3 runs 14 residues. CDR1 is SQVTM and CDR2 is ANQGSEA in the germline V gene. The CDR3 region is CSVELGLAGDTQYF. For the CDR3, the DNA is TGCAGCGTTGAATTAGGACTAGCAGGTGATACGCAGTATTTT.

A single count supports this clone. The V gene is TRBV12-3 or TRBV12-4, the J gene TRBJ1-1; D unresolved. V lost 6 bases, J lost 5 bases, and 10 bases lay in between. The CDR3 is made up of 12 amino acids. The CDR3 sequence is CASRLEGTEAFF. The CDR3 nucleotides read TGTGCCAGCAGGCTGGAGGGAACTGAAGCTTTCTTT.

The J gene is TRBJ1-5, the V gene TRBV24-1; a weak D match, TRBD1 (5 bases). This CDR3 contains 13 residues. CDR1 and CDR2 (germline): KGHDR, SFDVKD. V lost 5 bases to trimming and J lost 4 bases, with 8 bases between them. CDR3 DNA sequence: TGTGCCACCAGTGGACAGCTAAATCAGCCCCAGCATTTT. It encodes CATSGQLNQPQHF.

The chain uses TRBV7-9 and TRBJ2-3; maybe TRBD1 (6 bases). This CDR3 is 16 amino acids long. Germline CDR1 and CDR2: SEHNR and FQNEAQ (reference sequence). Between the trimmed V and J ends, which lost 5 bases and 0 bases, there was a span of 15 bases. In DNA, the CDR3 is TGTGCCAGCAGCCGCTGGACAGAAGAAAGCACAGATACGCAGTATTTT. Translated, it gives CASSRWTEESTDTQYF.

The chain combines TRBV19 with TRBJ1-5; 8 bases are a match to TRBD1. This CDR3 contains 16 residues. The J segment lost 2 bases and the V segment lost 4 bases, leaving 7 bases of the junction unmatched. Germline V gives CDR1 LNHDA, CDR2 SQIVND (reference sequence). The CDR3, as DNA: TGTGCCAGTAGTACAGAACAGGGGGGCGGCAATCAGCCCCAGCATTTT. Protein product: CASSTEQGGGNQPQHF.

The chain carries TRBV9 and TRBJ2-1; a weak D match, TRBD1 (6 bases). Germline lookup yields CDR1 SGDLS and CDR2 YYNGEE. This CDR3 spans 15 amino acids. V dropped 4 bases and J dropped 0 bases, with 11 bases sitting between them. In DNA, the CDR3 is TGTGCCAGCAGCAAAGACAGGAGCTCCTACAATGAGCAGTTCTTC. It is translated as CASSKDRSSYNEQFF.

The V gene is TRBV27, the J gene TRBJ1-2; D perhaps matches TRBD1 (6 bases). V lost 4 bases and J 6 bases, leaving 21 bases between the germline ends. The CDR3 runs to 16 residues. Germline V CDR1 and CDR2: MNHEY, SMNVEV (reference sequence). The CDR3 DNA follows: TGTGCCAGCAGTTCATATGGAACAGGGTCCCGGCATGGCTACACCTTC. Translating it yields CASSSYGTGSRHGYTF.

The V and J genes are TRBV28 and TRBJ2-7; tentative D call: TRBD2 (5 bases). Germline V gene data show CDR1 as MDHEN and CDR2 as SYDVKM. V shed 2 bases and J shed 1 base, with 6 bases lying between them. CDR3 length: 13 residues. The chain's CDR3 is CASSLRGSYEQYV. The DNA of the CDR3 is TGTGCCAGCAGTTTACGGGGATCCTACGAGCAGTACGTC.

This chain uses TRBV6-5 with TRBJ1-6; 7 positions agree with TRBD1. This CDR3 region has 15 residues. Per germline, CDR1 MNHEY and CDR2 SVGAGI. Trimming cost V 1 base and J 13 bases; bases outside gene matches: 10. As DNA, the CDR3 is TGTGCCAGCAGTTACTATACGAACCGACAGGGCCCCCTCCACTTT. This sequence encodes CASSYYTNRQGPLHF.

This chain joins TRBV7-9 and TRBJ2-2; the match to TRBD1 covers 7 bases. The V and J ends lost 7 bases and 6 bases, in that order; junction bases with no gene match: 8. Per the germline V gene, CDR1 is SEHNR and CDR2 is FQNEAQ (reference sequence). There are 14 residues in the CDR3. CDR3 sequence: CASTGTVNAGELFF. The CDR3 region has the DNA TGTGCCAGCACGGGGACAGTTAACGCCGGGGAGCTGTTTTTT.

This rearrangement joins TRBV27 to TRBJ2-3; perhaps TRBD2 as D (6 bases). V dropped 7 bases and J dropped 1 base, with 12 bases sitting between them. Germline V CDR1 and CDR2: MNHEY, SMNVEV (reference sequence). The CDR3 is 14 amino acids. The CDR3 is CASKVGGGTDTQYF. CDR3 bases: TGTGCCAGCAAAGTCGGCGGGGGCACAGATACGCAGTATTTT.

The gene calls are TRBV18 and TRBJ2-3; weak D call: TRBD1 (6 bases). The germline V and J ends were trimmed by 5 bases and 3 bases, with 15 bases remaining between them. The CDR3 runs to 15 residues. The V gene's germline CDR1 is KGHSH and CDR2 LQKENI. CDR3 bases: TGTGCCAGCTCAACTGGACAGAGAGCTACAGATACGCAGTATTTT. Protein sequence: CASSTGQRATDTQYF.

The chain carries TRBV5-1 and TRBJ2-3; 8 nucleotides align to TRBD1. Germline V gives CDR1 SGHRS, CDR2 YFSETQ. The CDR3 is 16 residues long. V lost 0 bases and J lost 2; bases outside the gene matches: 5. In nucleotides, the CDR3 is TGCGCCAGCAGCTTGGGGGGACAGGTAATCACAGATACGCAGTATTTT. This codes for CASSLGGQVITDTQYF.

The chain links TRBV19 to TRBJ1-4; D is ambiguous. Germline V gene sequence: CDR1 LNHDA, CDR2 SQIVND (reference sequence). The CDR3 extends over 13 amino acids. Trimming stripped 3 bases from V and 7 bases from J, with 9 bases between. The CDR3 DNA sequence: TGTGCCAGTAGTATCGGAGAACTTGAAAAACTGTTTTTT. It is translated as CASSIGELEKLFF.

V and J are TRBV10-1 and TRBJ2-6; 9 nucleotides align to TRBD1. The length of the CDR3 is 15 residues. The germline V gene has CDR1 WNHNN and CDR2 SYGVQD (reference sequence). The CDR3 DNA reads TGCGAGAGGGAACAGGGGGCGCCTGGGGCCAACGTCCTGACTTTC. Translation gives CEREQGAPGANVLTF.

This rearrangement joins TRBV19 to TRBJ1-2; D remains ambiguous. The length of the CDR3 is 10 residues. Germline values: CDR1 LNHDA, CDR2 SQIVND (reference sequence). Trimming cost V 6 bases and J 7 bases, with 6 bases left between them. Written as DNA, the CDR3 is TGTGCCAGTAGCAGATCTGGCTACACCTTC. As protein: CASSRSGYTF.

The gene calls are TRBV5-1 and TRBJ2-2; 13 nucleotides agree with TRBD2. The CDR3 contains 19 residues. Germline loops: CDR1 SGHRS, CDR2 YFSETQ. V was clipped by 2 bases and J by 2 bases; unmatched bases: 9. CDR3 DNA sequence: TGCGCCAGCAGCTTAGGACTAGCGGGGGATCTTGCTAACACCGGGGAGCTGTTTTTT. Translation gives CASSLGLAGDLANTGELFF.

The V call is TRBV12-3 or TRBV12-4, the J call TRBJ1-1; TRBD1 might be the D (5 bases). CDR3 length: 13 amino acids. Trimming took 5 bases from V and 8 from J, leaving 15 bases between them. In DNA form, the CDR3 reads TGTGCCAGCAGTGCAGGGTCTTTGGGGGAAGCTTTCTTT. Translating it yields CASSAGSLGEAFF.

Only a few counts were recorded for this clone. The rearrangement links TRBV5-8 to TRBJ1-5; 7 nucleotides agree with TRBD1. The V gene's germline CDR1 is SGHTS and CDR2 YDEGEE. V dropped 1 base and J dropped 4; count of bases not matched to a gene: 11. The CDR3 covers 17 residues. The CDR3 region is CASSLRHRDSLNQPQHF. As DNA, the CDR3 is TGTGCCAGCAGCTTGAGGCATCGGGACAGTTTAAATCAGCCCCAGCATTTT.

The V call is TRBV6-5, the J call TRBJ1-1; D possibly corresponds to TRBD1 (6 bases). CDR3 size: 14 residues. Trimming removed 7 bases from V and 0 bases from J, with 12 bases in between. CDR1 and CDR2 from the germline V gene are MNHEY and SVGAGI. In nucleotides, the CDR3 is TGTGCCAGCACGAGGGGGAACATGAACACTGAAGCTTTCTTT. Residues: CASTRGNMNTEAFF.